Listed below are T cell receptor beta chains from one sample, sequenced in a study of Ad26.COV2.S vaccination and SARS-CoV-2 variants. Profiling relied on immunoSEQ multiplex PCR, and the TCRdb table lists in-frame clones only, not all of them. Seen here are 300,000 to 350,000 clones, 80% to 90% observed once, and the top ten hold roughly 5%. The sequenced sample was peripheral blood, obtained in a trial of Ad26.COV2.S vaccine versus placebo. Receptors were obtained from a person aged 18-60 years who received the Ad26.COV2.S COVID-19 vaccine or a placebo. CDR3s include the opening cysteine and the closing phenylalanine or tryptophan. The order of the fields is CDR3 protein, CDR3 DNA, D gene, V gene, J gene, clone size. D genes are given only for firm matches. Clone size appears in some rows only: once, few, many, or a class for an expanded clone.

CDR3aa: CSVPPPRGLYNEQFF; CDR3nt: TGCAGCGTCCCGCCCCCAAGGGGTTTATACAATGAGCAGTTCTTC; d_gene: .; v_gene: TRBV29-1; j_gene: TRBJ2-1; abundance: once
CDR3aa: CASRAGPSGSPLHF; CDR3nt: TGTGCCAGCAGGGCTGGACCGAGCGGATCACCCCTCCACTTT; d_gene: .; v_gene: TRBV5-4; j_gene: TRBJ1-6; abundance: .
CDR3aa: CASSPSGQGGSGANVLTF; CDR3nt: TGCGCCAGCAGTCCCTCGGGACAGGGAGGGTCTGGGGCCAACGTCCTGACTTTC; d_gene: TRBD1; v_gene: TRBV23-1; j_gene: TRBJ2-6; abundance: .
CDR3aa: CASSFRQGTTEAFF; CDR3nt: TGTGCCAGCAGCTTTCGACAGGGGACCACTGAAGCTTTCTTT; d_gene: TRBD1; v_gene: TRBV7-8; j_gene: TRBJ1-1; abundance: .
CDR3aa: CASSPGTGNNEQFF; CDR3nt: TGTGCCAGCTCACCTGGGACAGGGAATAATGAGCAGTTCTTC; d_gene: TRBD1; v_gene: TRBV18; j_gene: TRBJ2-1; abundance: .
CDR3aa: CASSESLSEQYF; CDR3nt: TGTGCCAGCAGTGAGAGCCTGTCGGAGCAGTACTTC; d_gene: .; v_gene: TRBV6-1; j_gene: TRBJ2-7; abundance: .
CDR3aa: CATARTGTGTSDTQYF; CDR3nt: TGTGCCACCGCGAGGACCGGGACAGGGACTTCAGATACGCAGTATTTT; d_gene: TRBD1; v_gene: TRBV19; j_gene: TRBJ2-3; abundance: .
CDR3aa: CASSPAGGNNQPQHF; CDR3nt: TGTGCCAGCAGTCCCGCGGGGGGTAACAATCAGCCCCAGCATTTT; d_gene: .; v_gene: TRBV28; j_gene: TRBJ1-5; abundance: .
CDR3aa: CASSMGADGSYEQYF; CDR3nt: TGTGCCAGTAGTATGGGCGCTGACGGATCCTACGAGCAGTACTTC; d_gene: .; v_gene: TRBV19; j_gene: TRBJ2-7; abundance: .
CDR3aa: CASSLGQRGEAFF; CDR3nt: TGCGCCAGCAGCTTGGGGCAACGGGGTGAAGCTTTCTTT; d_gene: .; v_gene: TRBV5-1; j_gene: TRBJ1-1; abundance: .
CDR3aa: CASRRTGTMGPQHF; CDR3nt: TGTGCCAGCAGGAGGACAGGGACAATGGGGCCCCAGCATTTT; d_gene: TRBD1; v_gene: TRBV28; j_gene: TRBJ1-5; abundance: .
CDR3aa: CASSFLFGVNTEAFF; CDR3nt: TGTGCCAGCAGCTTTTTATTCGGGGTGAACACTGAAGCTTTCTTT; d_gene: .; v_gene: TRBV13; j_gene: TRBJ1-1; abundance: .
CDR3aa: CASSREWNTEAFF; CDR3nt: TGTGCCAGCTCACGGGAGTGGAACACTGAAGCTTTCTTT; d_gene: .; v_gene: TRBV2; j_gene: TRBJ1-1; abundance: .
CDR3aa: CASSRTGIPYEQYF; CDR3nt: TGTGCCAGCAGCCGGACAGGGATCCCCTACGAGCAGTACTTC; d_gene: TRBD1; v_gene: TRBV5-6; j_gene: TRBJ2-7; abundance: .
CDR3aa: CASRPKSSYEQYF; CDR3nt: TGTGCCAGCAGGCCAAAAAGCTCCTACGAGCAGTACTTC; d_gene: .; v_gene: TRBV7-9; j_gene: TRBJ2-7; abundance: .
CDR3aa: CASSQVVDYNEQFF; CDR3nt: TGCGCCAGCAGCCAAGTTGTTGACTACAATGAGCAGTTCTTC; d_gene: .; v_gene: TRBV4-1; j_gene: TRBJ2-1; abundance: .
CDR3aa: CASSQVSSGEQYF; CDR3nt: TGTGCCAGCAGCCAAGTCTCAAGCGGCGAGCAGTACTTC; d_gene: .; v_gene: TRBV3-1/TRBV3-2; j_gene: TRBJ2-7; abundance: few
CDR3aa: CASSRSGGVSETQYF; CDR3nt: TGTGCCAGCAGCCGTAGCGGGGGGGTTTCGGAGACCCAGTACTTC; d_gene: TRBD2; v_gene: TRBV3-1/TRBV3-2; j_gene: TRBJ2-5; abundance: .
CDR3aa: CASSHRERANEKLFF; CDR3nt: TGTGCCAGCAGCCACAGGGAGCGGGCTAATGAAAAACTGTTTTTT; d_gene: .; v_gene: TRBV7-8; j_gene: TRBJ1-4; abundance: .
CDR3aa: CASSSGTGGYNEQFF; CDR3nt: TGTGCCAGCAGCTCAGGGACCGGTGGGTACAATGAGCAGTTCTTC; d_gene: .; v_gene: TRBV11-3; j_gene: TRBJ2-1; abundance: .
CDR3aa: CASSEVTETQYF; CDR3nt: TGTGCCAGCAGTGAGGTGACAGAGACCCAGTACTTC; d_gene: .; v_gene: TRBV6-1; j_gene: TRBJ2-5; abundance: .
CDR3aa: CASSRRVIEKLFF; CDR3nt: TGTGCCAGTAGTCGACGGGTGATTGAAAAACTGTTTTTT; d_gene: .; v_gene: TRBV19; j_gene: TRBJ1-4; abundance: once
CDR3aa: CASSSGLASQETQYF; CDR3nt: TGTGCCAGCAGTTCCGGACTAGCGTCTCAAGAGACCCAGTACTTC; d_gene: TRBD2; v_gene: TRBV28; j_gene: TRBJ2-5; abundance: .
CDR3aa: CASSSSLLTGSYNEQFF; CDR3nt: TGTGCCAGCAGCTCCTCCCTTTTGACAGGGTCCTACAATGAGCAGTTCTTC; d_gene: TRBD1; v_gene: TRBV5-6; j_gene: TRBJ2-1; abundance: .
CDR3aa: CSVEQDPYEQYF; CDR3nt: TGCAGCGTTGAACAGGATCCATACGAGCAGTACTTC; d_gene: .; v_gene: TRBV29-1; j_gene: TRBJ2-7; abundance: .
CDR3aa: CASSEALPFSGANVLTF; CDR3nt: TGTGCCAGCAGTGAAGCGCTTCCCTTCTCTGGGGCCAACGTCCTGACTTTC; d_gene: .; v_gene: TRBV6-1; j_gene: TRBJ2-6; abundance: .
CDR3aa: CASSLGITEAFF; CDR3nt: TGTGCCAGCAGCTTAGGAATCACAGAAGCTTTCTTT; d_gene: .; v_gene: TRBV7-9; j_gene: TRBJ1-1; abundance: .
CDR3aa: CASSAYWDTQYF; CDR3nt: TGTGCCAGCAGTGCCTACTGGGATACGCAGTATTTT; d_gene: .; v_gene: TRBV6-1; j_gene: TRBJ2-3; abundance: .
CDR3aa: CASSSRAIQPQHF; CDR3nt: TGTGCCAGCAGTAGCCGAGCGATCCAGCCCCAGCATTTT; d_gene: .; v_gene: TRBV2; j_gene: TRBJ1-5; abundance: .
CDR3aa: CASSLTSGISYNEQFF; CDR3nt: TGCGCCAGCAGCCTGACTAGCGGGATTTCCTACAATGAGCAGTTCTTC; d_gene: TRBD2; v_gene: TRBV5-1; j_gene: TRBJ2-1; abundance: once
CDR3aa: CASSPPSSYNEQFF; CDR3nt: TGTGCCAGCAGCCCCCCAAGCTCCTACAATGAGCAGTTCTTC; d_gene: .; v_gene: TRBV7-2; j_gene: TRBJ2-1; abundance: .
CDR3aa: CASSIVWDNEQFF; CDR3nt: TGTGCCAGTAGTATAGTGTGGGACAATGAGCAGTTCTTC; d_gene: .; v_gene: TRBV19; j_gene: TRBJ2-1; abundance: .
CDR3aa: CASSGLAGTEQYF; CDR3nt: TGTGCCAGCAGCGGGCTAGCGGGGACCGAGCAGTACTTC; d_gene: TRBD2; v_gene: TRBV9; j_gene: TRBJ2-7; abundance: .
CDR3aa: CASSIRVGEQFF; CDR3nt: TGTGCCAGTAGTATCAGGGTTGGTGAGCAGTTCTTC; d_gene: .; v_gene: TRBV19; j_gene: TRBJ2-1; abundance: .
CDR3aa: CASSSAGSGNQPQHF; CDR3nt: TGTGCCAGCAGTTCAGCCGGGTCAGGGAATCAGCCCCAGCATTTT; d_gene: .; v_gene: TRBV28; j_gene: TRBJ1-5; abundance: .
CDR3aa: CASSYGGDDYGYTF; CDR3nt: TGTGCCAGCAGTTATGGGGGTGACGACTATGGCTACACCTTC; d_gene: .; v_gene: TRBV6-5; j_gene: TRBJ1-2; abundance: .
CDR3aa: CASSPFRIAGYETQYF; CDR3nt: TGTGCCAGCAGCCCTTTTAGGATAGCGGGATACGAGACCCAGTACTTC; d_gene: TRBD2; v_gene: TRBV3-1/TRBV3-2; j_gene: TRBJ2-5; abundance: .
CDR3aa: CASSHRFSYEQYF; CDR3nt: TGTGCCAGCAGTCACAGGTTCTCCTACGAGCAGTACTTC; d_gene: .; v_gene: TRBV12-3/TRBV12-4; j_gene: TRBJ2-7; abundance: .
CDR3aa: CASSGPGSSYNEQFF; CDR3nt: TGTGCCAGCAGCGGCCCCGGGAGCTCCTACAATGAGCAGTTCTTC; d_gene: .; v_gene: TRBV9; j_gene: TRBJ2-1; abundance: .
CDR3aa: CASSVGTTSYEQYF; CDR3nt: TGTGCCAGCAGCGTAGGGACCACGTCCTACGAGCAGTACTTC; d_gene: .; v_gene: TRBV9; j_gene: TRBJ2-7; abundance: .
CDR3aa: CAWRDRGSYTF; CDR3nt: TGTGCCTGGAGGGACAGGGGTAGCTACACCTTC; d_gene: TRBD1; v_gene: TRBV30; j_gene: TRBJ1-2; abundance: .
CDR3aa: CATSQYNEQFF; CDR3nt: TGTGCCACCAGCCAATACAATGAGCAGTTCTTC; d_gene: .; v_gene: TRBV24-1; j_gene: TRBJ2-1; abundance: .
CDR3aa: CASSMGVGEDTQYF; CDR3nt: TGTGCCAGTAGTATGGGGGTCGGAGAAGATACGCAGTATTTT; d_gene: .; v_gene: TRBV19; j_gene: TRBJ2-3; abundance: .